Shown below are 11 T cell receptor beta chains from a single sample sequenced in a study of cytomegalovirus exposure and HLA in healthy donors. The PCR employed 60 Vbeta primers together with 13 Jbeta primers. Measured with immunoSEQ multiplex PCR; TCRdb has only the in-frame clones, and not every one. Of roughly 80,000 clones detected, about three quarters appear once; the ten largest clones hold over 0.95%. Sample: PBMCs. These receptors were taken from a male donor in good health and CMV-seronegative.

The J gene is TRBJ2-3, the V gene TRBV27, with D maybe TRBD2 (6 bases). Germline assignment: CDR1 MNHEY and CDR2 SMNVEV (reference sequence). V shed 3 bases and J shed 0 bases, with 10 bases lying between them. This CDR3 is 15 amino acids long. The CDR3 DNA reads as TGTGCCAGCAGTTTTTCCGCGGGGAGCACAGATACGCAGTATTTT. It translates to CASSFSAGSTDTQYF.

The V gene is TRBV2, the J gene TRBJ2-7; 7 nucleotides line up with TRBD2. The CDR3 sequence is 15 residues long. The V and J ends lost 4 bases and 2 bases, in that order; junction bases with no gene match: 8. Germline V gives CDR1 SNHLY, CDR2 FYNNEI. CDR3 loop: CASSGQRGAAYEQYF. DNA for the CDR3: TGTGCCAGCAGTGGGCAGCGGGGTGCAGCCTACGAGCAGTACTTC.

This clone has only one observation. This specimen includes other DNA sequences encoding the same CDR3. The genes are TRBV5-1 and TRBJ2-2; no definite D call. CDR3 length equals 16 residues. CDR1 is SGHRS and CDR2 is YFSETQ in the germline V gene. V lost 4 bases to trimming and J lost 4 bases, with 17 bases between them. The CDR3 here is CASSLLTGRSTGELFF. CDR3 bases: TGCGCCAGCAGCCTGTTGACGGGTCGATCCACCGGGGAGCTGTTTTTT.

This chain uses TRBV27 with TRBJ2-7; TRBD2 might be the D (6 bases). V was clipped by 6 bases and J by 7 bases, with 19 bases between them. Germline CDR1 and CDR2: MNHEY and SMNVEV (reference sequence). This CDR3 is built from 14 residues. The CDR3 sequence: CASRQRDFGREQYF. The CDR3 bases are TGTGCCAGCAGACAACGGGACTTTGGGCGGGAGCAGTACTTC.

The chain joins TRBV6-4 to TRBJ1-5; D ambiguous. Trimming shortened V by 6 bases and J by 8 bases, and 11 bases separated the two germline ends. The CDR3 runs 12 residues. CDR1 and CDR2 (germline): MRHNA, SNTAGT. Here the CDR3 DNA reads TGTGCCAGCAGCCTCAAGCGGAAGCCCCAGCATTTT. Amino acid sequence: CASSLKRKPQHF.

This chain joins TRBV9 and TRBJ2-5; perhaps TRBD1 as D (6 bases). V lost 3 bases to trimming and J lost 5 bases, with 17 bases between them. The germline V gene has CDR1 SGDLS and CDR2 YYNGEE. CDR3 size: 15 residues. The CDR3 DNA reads TGTGCCAGCAGCGCGCACAGGGAGCCAGAGGAGACCCAGTACTTC. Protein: CASSAHREPEETQYF.

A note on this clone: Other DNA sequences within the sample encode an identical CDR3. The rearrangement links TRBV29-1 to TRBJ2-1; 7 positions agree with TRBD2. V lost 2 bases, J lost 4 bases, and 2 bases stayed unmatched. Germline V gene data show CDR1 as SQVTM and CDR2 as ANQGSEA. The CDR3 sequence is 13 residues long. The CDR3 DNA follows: TGCAGCGTTGAAAGGGGAGGGTACAATGAGCAGTTCTTC. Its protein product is CSVERGGYNEQFF.

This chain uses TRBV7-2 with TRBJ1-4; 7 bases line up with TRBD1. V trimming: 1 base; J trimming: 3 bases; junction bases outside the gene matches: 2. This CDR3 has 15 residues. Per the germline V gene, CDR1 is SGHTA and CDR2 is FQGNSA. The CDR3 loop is CASSLVGQSNEKLFF. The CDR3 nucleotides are TGTGCCAGCAGCTTAGTGGGACAGTCTAATGAAAAACTGTTTTTT.

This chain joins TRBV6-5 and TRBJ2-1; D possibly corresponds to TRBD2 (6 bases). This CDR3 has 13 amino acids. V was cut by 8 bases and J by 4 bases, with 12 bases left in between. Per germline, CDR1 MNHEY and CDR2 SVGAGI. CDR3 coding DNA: TGTGCCAGCGGAGGGGCTCGTTACAATGAGCAGTTCTTC. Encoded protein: CASGGARYNEQFF.

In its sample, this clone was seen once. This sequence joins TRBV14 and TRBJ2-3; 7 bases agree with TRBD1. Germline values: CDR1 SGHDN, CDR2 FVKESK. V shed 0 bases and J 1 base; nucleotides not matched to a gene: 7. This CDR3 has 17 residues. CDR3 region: CASSQDWSTGGTDTQYF. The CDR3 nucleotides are TGTGCCAGCAGCCAAGATTGGAGCACAGGGGGCACAGATACGCAGTATTTT.

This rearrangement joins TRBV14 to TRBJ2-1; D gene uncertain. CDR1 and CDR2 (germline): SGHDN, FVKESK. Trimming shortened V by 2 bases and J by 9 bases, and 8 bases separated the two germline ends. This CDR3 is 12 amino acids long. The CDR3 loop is CASSQLHPEQFF. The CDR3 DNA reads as TGTGCCAGCAGCCAATTACACCCTGAGCAGTTCTTC.